The rows below give T cell receptor beta chains drawn from one sample of a study of PD-L1 blockade in urothelial cancer. The repertoire was sequenced with immunoSEQ multiplex PCR; TCRdb's copy has only in-frame clones and lacks some. The sample includes some 90,000 clones, roughly 90% seen only once; the top ten take roughly 0.99%. Sequenced material: PBMCs, taken around atezolizumab (anti-PD-L1) treatment. These receptors were collected from a woman aged 80 or older with urothelial cancer. CDR3s leave out the opening cysteine and the closing phenylalanine or tryptophan. Clone size is given for some rows only: seen once, a few or many times, or a class if the clone is expanded.

>NA|TRBV2|TRBJ2-6|12
ATPSGSGANVLT
>few|TRBV10-3|TRBJ2-7|12
AISGQGLSYEQY
>NA|TRBV6-6|TRBJ1-5|13
ASSSRTGGNQPQH
>NA|TRBV28|TRBJ2-7|10
ASSPTGGEQY
>NA|TRBV19|TRBJ2-2|10
ASRASGSKVF
>NA|TRBV10-2|TRBJ1-1|11
ASSDRGYTEAF
>NA|TRBV30|TRBJ1-1|13
AWSVLRQGPTEAF
>NA|TRBV5-1|TRBJ2-5|12
ASSLARGQETQY
>NA|TRBV5-1|TRBJ2-7|14
ASSPFYRESSYEQY
>NA|TRBV9|TRBJ1-1|12
ASSSGTGFTEAF
>NA|TRBV21-1|TRBJ2-5|16
ASSGGGGELTFPKTQY
>NA|TRBV10-1|TRBJ2-1|10
ASSEPGGSQF
>NA|TRBV2|TRBJ2-2|12
ASNRDYNTGELF
>NA|TRBV28|TRBJ2-3|14
ASSSQLAGDTDTQY
>once|TRBV10-2|TRBJ1-5|13
ASRNDRDLNQPQH
>NA|TRBV14|TRBJ2-2|14
ASSQDWAGWTGELF
>once|TRBV15|TRBJ2-1|12
ATSRENRGNEQF
>NA|TRBV7-9|TRBJ2-3|12
ASSKGVREPTQY
>NA|TRBV5-4|TRBJ2-6|14
ASSPGQGAEANVLT
>NA|TRBV27|TRBJ1-5|13
ASRPRQGGNQPQH
>NA|TRBV5-1|TRBJ2-3|17
ASSYLKTLGPSSTDTQY
>NA|TRBV18|TRBJ1-1|11
ASSQGQGDEAF
>once|TRBV19|TRBJ2-7|12
ASAGGPGAYEQY
>once|TRBV11-3|TRBJ2-1|13
ASSRPSGSINEQF
>once|TRBV5-1|TRBJ2-7|12
ASSPGTSGSEQY
>once|TRBV11-1|TRBJ2-1|12
ASSLGGTSGEQF
>NA|TRBV10-3|TRBJ2-1|16
AIAWLPLASGTDNEQF
>NA|TRBV5-5|TRBJ2-3|13
ASSLSRQGADTQY
>NA|TRBV5-1|TRBJ1-1|13
ASSLGGVGGTEAF
>NA|TRBV9|TRBJ2-2|16
ASGTPPNRDYPPGELF
>NA|TRBV9|TRBJ1-1|13
ASSTQPGQGSEAF
>NA|TRBV27|TRBJ2-7|14
ASSPRQGENSYEQY
>NA|TRBV9|TRBJ2-7|12
ASSVGLLAREQY
>NA|TRBV5-1|TRBJ2-1|13
ASSSGGARGNEQF
>NA|TRBV4-1|TRBJ2-3|14
ASSHEQAGGRDTQY
>NA|TRBV4-2|TRBJ1-2|15
ASSQDSRDRGRVGYT
>NA|TRBV9|TRBJ2-2|14
ASSPTRAGEGGELF
>NA|TRBV5-5|TRBJ1-1|12
ASTRVGGNTEAF
>NA|TRBV5-4|TRBJ2-7|13
ASSLAGRGISKQY
>NA|TRBV4-2|TRBJ2-7|12
ASSQEPPRVEQY
>NA|TRBV14|TRBJ2-7|14
ASSHKITAGGGEQY
>NA|TRBV11-3|TRBJ2-1|13
ASSLDGSSYNEQF
>once|TRBV2|TRBJ1-2|11
ASSELGLYGYT
>NA|TRBV19|TRBJ1-5|11
ASSIVPNQPQH
>NA|TRBV28|TRBJ1-1|15
ASRPDRGATSVTEAF
>NA|TRBV5-1|TRBJ2-7|15
ASSPGHGTGNGREQY
>NA|TRBV11-3|TRBJ2-2|14
ASSFIADTNTGELF
>NA|TRBV28|TRBJ1-2|11
ASRTTGNYGYT
>NA|TRBV2|TRBJ1-4|12
ASRTGTAREKLF
>NA|TRBV30|TRBJ2-3|13
AWSVADRGTDTQY
>NA|TRBV20-1|TRBJ2-1|9
SAITSGPQF
>NA|TRBV19|TRBJ2-7|13
ASSIRRQGPYEQY
>NA|TRBV19|TRBJ1-1|13
ASSINPSLNTEAF
>NA|TRBV5-4|TRBJ2-7|11
ASSLAWGSEQY